This TCR beta chain was found in a study of T cells in tuberculosis. In germline, CDR1 is SGDLS, CDR2 YYNGEE. CDR3 length: 14 residues. V shed 4 bases, J shed 12 bases, and the junction held 7 bases outside the gene matches. Thawed, overnight-rested PBMC were stained with GMM-loaded CD1B tetramer, viability dye and anti-CD3, then sorted. The lipid loaded on the CD1B tetramers was C32 glucose monomycolate from Rhodococcus equi. Sequencing was performed with immunoSEQ multiplex PCR; in TCRdb, only in-frame clones are kept and a portion is missing. The sample shows about 59,000 clones, around 86% of them seen only once.

This sequence originates from an adult woman with latent tuberculosis. Material: CD1b-GMM tetramer-negative cells sorted from PBMCs. The chain has TRBV9 and TRBJ2-1; TRBD2 agrees at 13 bases. CDR3 bases: TGTGCCAGCAGCCCCAGGACTAGCGGGGGTCTGCAGTTCTTC. Translation gives CASSPRTSGGLQFF.